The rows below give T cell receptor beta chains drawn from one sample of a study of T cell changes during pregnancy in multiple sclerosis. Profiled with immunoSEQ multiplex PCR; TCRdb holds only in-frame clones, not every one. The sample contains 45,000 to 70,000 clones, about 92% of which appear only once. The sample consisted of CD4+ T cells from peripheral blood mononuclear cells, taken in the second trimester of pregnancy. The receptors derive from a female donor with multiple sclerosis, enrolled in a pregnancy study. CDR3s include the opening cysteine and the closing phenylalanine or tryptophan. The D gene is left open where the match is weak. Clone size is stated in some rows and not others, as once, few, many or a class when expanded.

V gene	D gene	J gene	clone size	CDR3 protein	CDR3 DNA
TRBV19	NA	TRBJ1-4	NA	CASSPGGVLGEKLFF	TGTGCCAGTAGTCCGGGAGGGGTGCTTGGTGAAAAACTGTTTTTT
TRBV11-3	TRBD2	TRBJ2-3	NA	CASSLRTSGSADTQYF	TGTGCCAGCAGCCTACGGACTAGCGGGAGTGCAGATACGCAGTATTTT
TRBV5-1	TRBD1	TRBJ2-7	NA	CASSATGTEVNEQYF	TGCGCCAGCAGCGCGACCGGGACAGAAGTCAACGAGCAGTACTTC
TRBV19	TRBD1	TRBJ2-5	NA	CASSIGGTVQETQYF	TGTGCCAGTAGTATAGGGGGGACAGTCCAAGAGACCCAGTACTTC
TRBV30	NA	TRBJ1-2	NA	CAWRVDNANYGYTF	TGTGCCTGGAGGGTTGACAATGCTAACTATGGCTACACCTTC
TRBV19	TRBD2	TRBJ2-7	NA	CASSIGGARGSYEQYF	TGTGCCAGTAGTATCGGGGGGGCCAGAGGGTCCTACGAGCAGTACTTC
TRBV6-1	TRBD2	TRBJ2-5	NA	CASSEVSGGAGETQYF	TGTGCCAGCAGTGAAGTCAGCGGGGGGGCCGGGGAGACCCAGTACTTC
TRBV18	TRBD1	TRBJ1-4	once	CASSPSGTVREKLFF	TGTGCCAGCTCACCCTCCGGGACAGTACGTGAAAAACTGTTTTTT
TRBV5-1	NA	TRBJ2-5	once	CASSLEFRYQETQYF	TGCGCCAGCAGCTTGGAATTTCGGTACCAAGAGACCCAGTACTTC
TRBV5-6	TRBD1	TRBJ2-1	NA	CASTGDRAMRNEQFF	TGTGCCAGCACAGGGGACAGGGCGATGAGGAATGAGCAGTTCTTC
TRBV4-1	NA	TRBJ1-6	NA	CASSQWPEYNSPLHF	TGCGCCAGCAGCCAATGGCCGGAGTATAATTCACCCCTCCACTTT
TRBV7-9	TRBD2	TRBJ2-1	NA	CASTPRASGIYNEQFF	TGTGCCAGCACCCCTCGAGCTAGCGGGATTTACAATGAGCAGTTCTTC
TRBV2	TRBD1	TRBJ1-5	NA	CASSPGQGPYQPQHF	TGTGCCAGCAGCCCGGGACAGGGGCCCTATCAGCCCCAGCATTTT
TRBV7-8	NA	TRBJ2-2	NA	CASSAGQPKILNTGELFF	TGTGCCAGCAGCGCGGGACAGCCAAAAATACTGAACACCGGGGAGCTGTTTTTT
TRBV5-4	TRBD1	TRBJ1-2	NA	CASSLVGQGALGNGYTF	TGTGCCAGCAGCTTGGTAGGACAGGGGGCGCTAGGTAATGGCTACACCTTC
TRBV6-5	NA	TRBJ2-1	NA	CASSPDSQPYNEQFF	TGTGCCAGCAGTCCGGACAGCCAGCCTTACAATGAGCAGTTCTTC
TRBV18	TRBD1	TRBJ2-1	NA	CASSPLQGAHQFF	TGTGCCAGCTCACCATTACAGGGGGCGCACCAGTTCTTC
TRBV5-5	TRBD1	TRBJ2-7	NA	CASSPVGQGVSYEQYF	TGTGCCAGCAGCCCCGTCGGACAGGGGGTTTCCTACGAGCAGTACTTC
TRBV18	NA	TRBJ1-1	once	CASSRSIKGERTEAFF	TGTGCCAGCTCACGTTCCATAAAGGGGGAAAGGACTGAAGCTTTCTTT
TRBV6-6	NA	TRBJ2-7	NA	CASSYSMGGEQYF	TGTGCCAGCAGTTACTCGATGGGGGGCGAGCAGTACTTC
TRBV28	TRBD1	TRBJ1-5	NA	CASSKDRGPQPQHF	TGTGCCAGCAGTAAAGACAGGGGCCCCCAGCCCCAGCATTTT
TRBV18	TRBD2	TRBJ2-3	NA	CASSQGAGGPNTQYF	TGTGCCAGCTCACAGGGAGCGGGAGGGCCGAATACGCAGTATTTT
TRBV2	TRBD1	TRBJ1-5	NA	CASRGQGNQPQHF	TGTGCCAGCAGGGGACAGGGGAATCAGCCCCAGCATTTT
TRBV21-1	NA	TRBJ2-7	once	CASSKALSIGQGAGEQYF	TGTGCCAGCAGCAAAGCGCTTTCGATCGGACAGGGGGCTGGAGAGCAGTACTTC
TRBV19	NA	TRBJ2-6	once	CASSPDRTGANVLTF	TGTGCCAGTAGTCCCGACAGGACTGGGGCCAACGTCCTGACTTTC
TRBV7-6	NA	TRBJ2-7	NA	CASSSRDSSYEQYF	TGTGCCAGCAGCTCGCGGGACAGCTCTTACGAGCAGTACTTC
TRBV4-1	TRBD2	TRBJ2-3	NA	CASSQERGLASTDTQYF	TGCGCCAGCAGCCAAGAGAGGGGACTAGCGAGCACAGATACGCAGTATTTT
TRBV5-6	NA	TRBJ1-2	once	CASSLSQAIYGYTF	TGTGCCAGCAGCTTGAGTCAGGCGATCTATGGCTACACCTTC
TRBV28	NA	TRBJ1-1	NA	CASSQWTQGLTEAFF	TGTGCCAGCAGCCAATGGACCCAGGGGTTGACTGAAGCTTTCTTT
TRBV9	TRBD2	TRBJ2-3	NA	CASSPGTSGRIITDTQYF	TGTGCCAGCAGCCCCGGGACTAGCGGAAGAATTATCACAGATACGCAGTATTTT
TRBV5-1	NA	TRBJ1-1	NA	CASSLEAGNTEAFF	TGCGCCAGCAGCTTGGAAGCGGGTAACACTGAAGCTTTCTTT
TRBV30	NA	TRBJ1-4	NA	CGGATNEKLFF	TGTGGAGGCGCAACTAATGAAAAACTGTTTTTT
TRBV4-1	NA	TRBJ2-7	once	CASSPLSSVREQYF	TGCGCCAGCAGCCCTTTATCCTCAGTCCGCGAGCAGTACTTC
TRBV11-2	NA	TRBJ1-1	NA	CASSLVSQGEAFF	TGTGCCAGCAGCTTAGTCAGCCAGGGTGAAGCTTTCTTT
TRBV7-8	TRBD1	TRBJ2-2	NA	CASSFPGTGFTGELFF	TGTGCCAGCAGCTTCCCCGGGACAGGGTTCACCGGGGAGCTGTTTTTT
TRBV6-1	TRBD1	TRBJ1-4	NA	CASYQGQWNEKLFF	TGTGCCAGCTACCAGGGACAGTGGAATGAAAAACTGTTTTTT
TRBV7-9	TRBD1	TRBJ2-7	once	CASRESGTAYEQYF	TGTGCCAGCAGGGAGTCCGGGACAGCCTACGAGCAGTACTTC
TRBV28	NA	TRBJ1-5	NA	CASSLSPDQPQHF	TGTGCCAGCAGTTTATCCCCAGATCAGCCCCAGCATTTT
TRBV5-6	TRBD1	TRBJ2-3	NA	CASIERAGTGSTDTQYF	TGTGCCAGCATCGAAAGAGCCGGGACAGGGTCCACAGATACGCAGTATTTT
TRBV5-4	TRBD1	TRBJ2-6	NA	CASSLGGQGIFSGANVLTF	TGTGCCAGCAGCTTGGGGGGACAGGGGATTTTCTCTGGGGCCAACGTCCTGACTTTC